The subject of this entry is one T cell receptor beta chain. These data are taken from a study of blood T cell repertoires in COVID-19. Clones were read by immunoSEQ multiplex PCR, and TCRdb kept only the in-frame ones, dropping some. The table records approximately 170,000 clones, around two thirds of them present only once. The sample was peripheral blood. This TCR was recovered from a woman aged 80 or over with acute or convalescent COVID-19.

CDR3 coding DNA: TGTGCCTGGAGCGCCGCTTGGGCTGTAGCGGGTCCGTCCTACGAGCAGTACTTC. Its protein product is CAWSAAWAVAGPSYEQYF. The chain links TRBV30 to TRBJ2-7; 7 bases agree with TRBD2. The CDR3 runs 18 residues. J lost 1 base, V lost 3 bases, and 18 bases had no gene match. Per the germline V gene, CDR1 is GTSNPN and CDR2 is SVGIG (reference sequence).